This T cell receptor (beta chain) was found in a study of T cells after yellow fever vaccination. Study details: Each low-cell-number fraction was prepared by means of SMART-Seq v4 Ultra Low Input.

The CDR3 length is 14 residues. Germline lookup yields CDR1 SGHTA and CDR2 FQGTGA. MiXCR, applied by TCRdb to the 5' RACE reads, yields one record per CDR3 protein. This table holds a few hundred thousand distinct CDR3 sequences, approximately 4% found once. General observations from the study: It was a small share of clonotypes that appeared in both CD4 and CD8 compartments. Subsequent booster samples again held most clones from primary vaccination (just under 98% CD4, 85% to 90% CD8). The secondary response was weaker but peaked faster, day 5 versus 15.

As for this clonotype: The target antigen is unknown. This may come from a read error, since a much larger clone is one base off.

The rearrangement joins TRBV7-3 to TRBJ1-6; D may be TRBD1 (5 bases). The source material was PBMCs, sampled 5 days after the yellow fever booster vaccination. This TCR was sampled from a man between 18 and 35 years old who received the YFV17D yellow fever vaccine. In DNA, the CDR3 is TGTGCCAGCAGCTCCGGGACTGATAATTCACCCCTCAACTTT. Its protein product is CASSSGTDNSPLNF.